This T cell receptor (beta chain) was identified in a study of cytomegalovirus exposure and HLA in healthy donors. With regard to this clone: Its target is unknown.

Study outcomes and limitations: A list of approximately 150 TCR beta chains associated with cytomegalovirus was given.

This CDR3 region has 16 residues. CDR1 and CDR2 (germline): SEHNR, FQNEAQ (reference sequence). J was trimmed by 3 bases and V by 5 bases; bases with no gene match: 13. The PCR employed 60 Vbeta primers together with 13 Jbeta primers. TCRdb's table, derived via immunoSEQ multiplex PCR, lists solely in-frame clones and lacks some. There are around 170,000 clones in the sample; over 75% occur only once, and approximately 1.2% lies in the top ten. Sequencing used PBMCs. The TCR originated in a man aged 45-60 years in good health and CMV-seropositive. The chain joins TRBV7-9 to TRBJ2-7, with TRBD1 identical over 7 bases. The CDR3 here is CASSLWAGTDFYEQYF. CDR3 nucleotide sequence: TGTGCCAGCAGCCTTTGGGCCGGGACAGACTTCTACGAGCAGTACTTC.